This T cell receptor beta chain was captured by sequencing in a study of T cell responses to AZD1222 COVID-19 vaccine. Germline values: CDR1 SGHVS, CDR2 FQNEAQ. The trim removed 1 base at V and 4 bases at J, leaving 9 bases unmatched. The CDR3 covers 16 residues. The method was immunoSEQ multiplex PCR; TCRdb's version includes in-frame clones alone and lacks a portion of them. Found here are 100,000 or so clones, approximately 90% of them singletons; the top ten hold roughly 12%. Study outcomes and limitations: Reportedly, nearly half of unique spike TCRs recognized epitopes outside B.1.351/B.1.1.7 mutations. Once two AZD1222 doses were given, Spike-specific TCR breadth and depth went up. Just a handful of AZD1222 recipients were seropositive at baseline.

Concerning this clone itself: Antigen unknown.

This TCR was sampled from an adult in good health. The chain carries TRBV7-8 and TRBJ2-7; TRBD1 matches at 8 bases. The sample here was peripheral blood, taken on day 0 of AZD1222 vaccination. The CDR3 nucleotides read TGTGCCAGCAGCTTAGTAGAGCCGAACAGGGGGTACGAGCAGTACTTC. The encoded protein is CASSLVEPNRGYEQYF.